Each of the 3 T cell receptor beta chains below was sequenced from the same sample in a study of cytomegalovirus exposure and HLA in healthy donors. Primers included in the PCR were 60 Vbeta and 13 Jbeta primers. TCRdb's copy holds only in-frame clones and misses some; the assay was immunoSEQ multiplex PCR. The sample records around 120,000 clones, about three quarters being singletons. Sequencing was carried out using PBMCs. The receptor source for this set is a human donor in good health.

The chain joins TRBV27 to TRBJ2-2; 9 bases match TRBD1. The CDR3 sequence is 15 residues long. Germline CDR1 and CDR2: MNHEY and SMNVEV (reference sequence). V lost 6 bases, J lost 4 bases, and 6 bases stayed unmatched. The DNA for the CDR3 is TGTGCCAGCAGGATGGGACAGGGATCCACCGGGGAGCTGTTTTTT. Its protein product is CASRMGQGSTGELFF.

The CDR3 nucleotides read TGTGCCACCAGCACGATAGCGGGGGGGCTCAATGAGCAGTTCTTC. Its protein product is CATSTIAGGLNEQFF. The J gene is TRBJ2-1, the V gene TRBV15; 11 bases fit TRBD2. Unmatched junction bases numbered 5, after V lost 4 bases and J lost 6 bases. The CDR3 has 15 residues. CDR1 is LNHNV and CDR2 is YYDKDF in the germline V gene (reference sequence).

This clone was recorded a few times. The chain joins TRBV4-1 to TRBJ1-6; D not resolved. Trimming stripped 3 bases from V and 8 bases from J, with 11 bases between. Germline V lookup: CDR1 MGHRA, CDR2 YSYEKL. The CDR3 contains 14 residues. This chain's CDR3 is CASSQGSNDSPLHF. CDR3 DNA: TGCGCCAGCAGCCAGGGCTCGAACGATTCACCCCTCCACTTT.